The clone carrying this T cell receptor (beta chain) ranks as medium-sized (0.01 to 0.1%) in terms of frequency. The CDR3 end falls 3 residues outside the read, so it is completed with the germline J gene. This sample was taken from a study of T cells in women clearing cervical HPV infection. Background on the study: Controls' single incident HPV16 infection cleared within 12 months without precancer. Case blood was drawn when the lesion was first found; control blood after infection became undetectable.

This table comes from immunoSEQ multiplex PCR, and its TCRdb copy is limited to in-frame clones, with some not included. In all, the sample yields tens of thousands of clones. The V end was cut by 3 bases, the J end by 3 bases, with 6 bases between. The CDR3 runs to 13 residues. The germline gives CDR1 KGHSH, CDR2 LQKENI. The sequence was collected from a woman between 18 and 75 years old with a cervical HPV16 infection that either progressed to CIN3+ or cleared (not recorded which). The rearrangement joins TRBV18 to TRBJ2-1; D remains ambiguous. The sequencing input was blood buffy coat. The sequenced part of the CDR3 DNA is TGTGCCAGCTCACCGCCTAGCTACAATGAG. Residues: CASSPPSYNE. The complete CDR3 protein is CASSPPSYNEQFF.